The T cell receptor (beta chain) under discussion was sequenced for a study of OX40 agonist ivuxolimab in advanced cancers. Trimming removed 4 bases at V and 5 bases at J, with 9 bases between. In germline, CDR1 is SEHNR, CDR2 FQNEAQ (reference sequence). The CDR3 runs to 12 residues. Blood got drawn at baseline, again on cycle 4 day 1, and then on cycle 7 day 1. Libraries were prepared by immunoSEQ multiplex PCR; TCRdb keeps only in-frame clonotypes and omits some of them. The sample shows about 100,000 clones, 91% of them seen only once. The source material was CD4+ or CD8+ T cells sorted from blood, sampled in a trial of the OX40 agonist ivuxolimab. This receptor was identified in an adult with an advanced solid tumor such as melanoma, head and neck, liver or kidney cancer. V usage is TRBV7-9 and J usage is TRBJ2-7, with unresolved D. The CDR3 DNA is TGTGCCAGCAGCTCGGCCCCTAACGAGCAGTACTTC. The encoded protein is CASSSAPNEQYF.